The 24 T cell receptor beta chains below all came from one sample that was sequenced in a study of PD-L1 blockade in urothelial cancer. Documented time point: pretreatment peripheral blood. Data came from immunoSEQ multiplex PCR; TCRdb stores just in-frame clones and leaves some out. Among fewer than 65,000 clones listed, roughly four fifths were seen once. The specimen comprised PBMCs, sampled around atezolizumab (anti-PD-L1) treatment. These receptors all stem from a man in his 70s with urothelial cancer.

The chain uses TRBV19 and TRBJ1-5; TRBD1 aligns across 8 bases. Trimming removed 5 bases from V and 5 bases from J; junction bases left unmatched: 5. Germline assignment: CDR1 LNHDA and CDR2 SQIVND (reference sequence). The CDR3 runs to 14 residues. The CDR3 protein is CASSPGTGHQPQHF. The CDR3 bases are TGTGCCAGTAGTCCCGGGACAGGTCATCAGCCCCAGCATTTT.

The gene calls are TRBV6-6 and TRBJ2-1; 8 nucleotides match TRBD2. With V trimmed by 6 bases and J by 4 bases, 11 bases remained unmatched. The germline gives CDR1 MNHNY, CDR2 SVGAGI (reference sequence). CDR3 length: 16 amino acids. CDR3 loop: CASRHNSGVGYNEQFF. As DNA, the CDR3 is TGTGCCAGCAGACACAATAGCGGGGTTGGTTACAATGAGCAGTTCTTC.

V gene TRBV4-3 combines with J gene TRBJ2-6; D is undetermined. V was cut by 3 bases and J by 0 bases, with 9 bases left in between. Germline loops: CDR1 LGHNA, CDR2 YSLEER. The CDR3 contains 16 residues. The CDR3, as DNA: TGCGCCAGCAGCCAGCCCGACTCCTCTGGGGCCAACGTCCTGACTTTC. Translation: CASSQPDSSGANVLTF.

The rearrangement uses TRBV5-4 and TRBJ2-3; 7 positions agree with TRBD2. Losses at the gene ends were 0 bases for V and 2 bases for J; bases not matched to a gene: 6. The CDR3 is 16 amino acids. Germline V CDR1 and CDR2: SGHNT, YYREEE (reference sequence). The CDR3: CASSLEWGGSTDTQYF. The CDR3 DNA sequence: TGTGCCAGCAGCTTGGAGTGGGGAGGGTCCACAGATACGCAGTATTTT.

This clone was seen a handful of times. The chain uses TRBV28 and TRBJ2-3, with TRBD2 identical over 12 bases. The V gene end was trimmed by 11 bases and the J gene end by 3 bases; junction bases not matched to a gene: 6. Germline V gene lookup returns CDR1 MDHEN and CDR2 SYDVKM. The CDR3 is 14 amino acids. The CDR3 sequence is CAAQTSGRTDTQYF. The CDR3 nucleotides read TGTGCCGCCCAGACTAGCGGGAGAACAGATACGCAGTATTTT.

The rearrangement joins TRBV27 to TRBJ2-3; maybe TRBD1 (5 bases). This CDR3 is 13 amino acids long. V lost 6 bases and J 5 bases, leaving 12 bases between the germline ends. Looked up from germline, CDR1 is MNHEY and CDR2 is SMNVEV (reference sequence). CDR3 protein: CASSPNQGDTQYF. For the CDR3, the DNA is TGTGCCAGCAGCCCAAACCAGGGAGATACGCAGTATTTT.

The chain links TRBV19 to TRBJ1-2, with D perhaps TRBD1 (6 bases). The CDR3 extends over 16 amino acids. From germline, CDR1 is LNHDA and CDR2 SQIVND (reference sequence). V lost 3 bases and J lost 5, with 19 bases in between. The CDR3 coding sequence is TGTGCCAGTAGTATGGAGGCAGGGGAGCAGTATTATGGCTACACCTTC. Protein: CASSMEAGEQYYGYTF.

DNA for the CDR3: TGTGCCAGCAGCGTGGGCGGGGGGTACACTGAAGCTTTCTTT. It encodes CASSVGGGYTEAFF. The rearrangement uses TRBV9 and TRBJ1-1, with D tentatively TRBD1 (5 bases). V lost 2 bases and J 3 bases, leaving 11 bases between the germline ends. Per germline, CDR1 SGDLS and CDR2 YYNGEE. The CDR3 contains 14 residues. Filled out from reference TRBV9 and TRBJ1-1, the complete variable domain reads DSGVTQTPKHLITATGQRVTLRCSPRSGDLSVYWYQQSLDQGLQFLIQYYNGEERAKGNILERFSAQQFPDLHSELNLSSLELGDSALYFCASSVGGGYTEAFFGQGTRLTVV.

This clone showed up just once. V and J are TRBV7-2 and TRBJ2-5, with 11 bases aligning to TRBD2. Trimming at V came to 3 bases and at J to 5 bases, leaving 8 bases not matched to a gene. This CDR3 spans 16 amino acids. CDR1 and CDR2 (germline): SGHTA, FQGNSA. In nucleotides, the CDR3 is TGTGCCAGCAGCTTTATAGCGGGAGGGCCGAAGGAGACCCAGTACTTC. Residues: CASSFIAGGPKETQYF. The full variable domain, rest sourced from reference TRBV7-2 and TRBJ2-5, is GAGVSQSPSNKVTEKGKDVELRCDPISGHTALYWYRQSLGQGLEFLIYFQGNSAPDKSGLPSDRFSAERTGGSVSTLTIQRTQQEDSAVYLCASSFIAGGPKETQYFGPGTRLLVL.

The V and J genes are TRBV9 and TRBJ2-1; 11 positions agree with TRBD2. V gave up 4 bases and J gave up 6 bases; unmatched junction bases: 6. In germline, CDR1 is SGDLS, CDR2 YYNGEE. This CDR3 is 15 amino acids long. CDR3 sequence: CASSLTSGSSNEQFF. CDR3 coding DNA: TGTGCCAGCAGCCTTACTAGCGGGAGTTCCAATGAGCAGTTCTTC.

The chain uses TRBV4-1 and TRBJ2-5, with 16 bases that match TRBD2. The CDR3 runs to 18 residues. Germline lookup yields CDR1 MGHRA and CDR2 YSYEKL. After removal of 3 bases from V and 1 base from J, the junction contained 5 bases not matched to a gene. CDR3 residues: CASSHPGTSGRAQETQYF. CDR3 DNA: TGCGCCAGCAGCCATCCCGGGACTAGCGGGAGGGCCCAAGAGACCCAGTACTTC.

The chain recombines TRBV11-2 with TRBJ2-7, with D possibly TRBD2 on 6 matching bases. Per germline, CDR1 SGHAT and CDR2 FQNNGV. This CDR3 has 14 amino acids. The V and J ends lost 4 bases and 4 bases respectively, with 14 bases between them. CDR3 residues: CASSSKSSDYEQYF. The CDR3 nucleotides are TGTGCCAGCAGCTCCAAATCTAGCGATTACGAGCAGTACTTC.

The J gene is TRBJ2-3, the V gene TRBV7-2; 15 nucleotides agree with TRBD2. Germline V gene data show CDR1 as SGHTA and CDR2 as FQGNSA. The V and J ends lost 6 bases and 4 bases, in that order; junction bases with no gene match: 5. This CDR3 comprises 16 residues. The CDR3 region is CASRRTSGRGPDTQYF. CDR3 nucleotides: TGTGCCAGCAGGCGGACTAGCGGGAGGGGTCCAGATACGCAGTATTTT.

This clone was seen just once. J is TRBJ2-7 and V is TRBV7-2; D gene ambiguous. The germline CDR1 and CDR2 sequences are SGHTA and FQGNSA. V dropped 6 bases and J dropped 6 bases, with 15 bases sitting between them. The CDR3 spans 13 residues. The CDR3 bases are TGTGCCAGCAGTTTATCTAGGTCTGGCGAGCAGTACTTC. Its translation is CASSLSRSGEQYF.

The chain couples TRBV18 to TRBJ2-6; 10 bases match TRBD1. In germline, CDR1 is KGHSH, CDR2 LQKENI. CDR3 length equals 18 residues. J was trimmed by 2 bases and V by 6 bases; bases with no gene match: 10. CDR3 protein: CASSPTGTGEPGANVLTF. For the CDR3, the DNA is TGTGCCAGCTCGCCCACCGGGACAGGGGAACCTGGGGCCAACGTCCTGACTTTC.

The rearrangement joins TRBV5-6 to TRBJ2-3; no clear D gene. Deletions cut 1 base from V and 2 bases from J, with 5 bases between. The CDR3 loop spans 13 amino acids. Germline V lookup: CDR1 SGHDT, CDR2 YYEEEE. The CDR3 DNA is TGTGCCAGCAGCTTGTCAAACACAGATACGCAGTATTTT. Translating it yields CASSLSNTDTQYF.

At least ten counts were recorded for this clone. The CDR3 DNA sequence: TGTGCCAGCAGTTTCCGGACAGACTCCTCCGGGGCTGCTTTCTTT. This codes for CASSFRTDSSGAAFF. The gene calls are TRBV27 and TRBJ1-1, with D maybe TRBD1 (6 bases). V dropped 3 bases and J dropped 11 bases, with 22 bases sitting between them. Per the germline V gene, CDR1 is MNHEY and CDR2 is SMNVEV (reference sequence). The CDR3 extends over 15 amino acids.

CDR3: CATSRVFVTEAFF. The CDR3 DNA sequence: TGTGCCACCAGCAGAGTCTTCGTAACTGAAGCTTTCTTT. The V call is TRBV15, the J call TRBJ1-1, with D unclear. CDR3 length: 13 amino acids. Trimming removed 1 base from V and 5 bases from J, with 8 bases in between. Germline CDR1 LNHNV, CDR2 YYDKDF (reference sequence).

The J gene is TRBJ2-2, the V gene TRBV13, with 7 bases identical to TRBD1. The V segment lost 5 bases and the J segment 0 bases; nucleotides outside the gene matches: 3. CDR3 length: 15 residues. The V gene's germline CDR1 is PRHDT and CDR2 FYEKMQ (reference sequence). DNA for the CDR3: TGTGCCAGCAGCCCGGGACAGTCGAACACCGGGGAGCTGTTTTTT. Translated, it gives CASSPGQSNTGELFF.

The chain recombines TRBV5-1 with TRBJ2-3; the match to TRBD1 covers 8 bases. The V gene end was trimmed by 7 bases and the J gene end by 2 bases; junction bases not matched to a gene: 6. CDR1 is SGHRS, CDR2 YFSETQ, per germline. The CDR3 consists of 14 residues. CDR3 protein: CASSGQVLTDTQYF. The CDR3 DNA is TGCGCCAGCTCGGGACAGGTTCTCACAGATACGCAGTATTTT.

The genes are TRBV6-4 and TRBJ1-4, with TRBD1 matching 8 bases. The J segment lost 7 bases and the V segment lost 7 bases, leaving 14 bases of the junction unmatched. In germline, CDR1 is MRHNA, CDR2 SNTAGT. The length of the CDR3 is 16 residues. In DNA, the CDR3 is TGTGCCAGCATCGCCCCGGCCAGGGGGCTTTGTGAAAAACTGTTTTTT. Its protein product is CASIAPARGLCEKLFF.

This clone was observed once. This sequence joins TRBV4-3 and TRBJ2-1; TRBD2 aligns across 11 bases. After removal of 4 bases from V and 7 bases from J, the junction contained 12 bases not matched to a gene. The CDR3 is 17 amino acids. Germline V lookup: CDR1 LGHNA, CDR2 YSLEER. The CDR3 loop reads CASSREGLAVTGNEQFF. DNA for the CDR3: TGCGCCAGCAGCCGAGAGGGACTAGCGGTCACCGGGAATGAGCAGTTCTTC.

J is TRBJ2-7 and V is TRBV11-2, with D possibly matching TRBD1 (5 bases). In germline, CDR1 is SGHAT, CDR2 FQNNGV. CDR3 length: 12 residues. With 8 bases removed from V and 4 bases from J, the gap between germline ends came to 12 bases. The CDR3, as DNA: TGTGCCAGCTTGGGGCCTAGGTACGAGCAGTACTTC. Translating it yields CASLGPRYEQYF.

J is TRBJ2-1 and V is TRBV6-5, with TRBD2 as a possible D gene (6 bases). This CDR3 contains 16 residues. CDR1 is MNHEY and CDR2 is SVGAGI in the germline V gene. The V end lost 4 bases, the J end lost 2 bases, and 15 bases lay between the germline ends. The CDR3 loop is CASSSLSGVAYNEQFF. The CDR3 bases are TGTGCCAGCAGTTCCCTGTCGGGGGTGGCCTACAATGAGCAGTTCTTC.